The clone carrying this TCR beta chain was counted ten times or more. Antigen specificity is unknown. The investigators made TCR beta cDNA from about 510 ng total RNA, using a constant-region primer. Nested multiplex PCR, run for three rounds with slightly modified ARM-PCR, yielded TCR beta libraries. TRBV1-TRBV30 forward primers and a C-beta reverse primer were used in the first two PCR rounds, which each ran for about 9 cycles. TCRdb called the multiplex PCR reads again in MiXCR, with one record for every CDR3 protein. Altogether 52,000 or so distinct CDR3 sequences are present, around 73% being singletons, with the ten largest covering around a quarter. This sample stems from a study of tumor-infiltrating lymphocytes in primary liver carcinoma. Trimming pared 5 bases from V and 3 bases from J, leaving 11 bases between. CDR1 is LNHDA and CDR2 is SQIVND in the germline V gene (reference sequence). This CDR3 has 14 residues.

Unsorted bulk tissue (roughly 18-32 mg) underwent RNA and DNA co-extraction. Study findings and constraints: Top clones occupying all five tumor regions numbered only about 8-25%. Among the pair types, tumor region pairs showed more overlap than tumor-adjacent and tumor-blood pairs.

The sample was liver tumor tissue from sampling region 5. Subset reported: tumor region T5, tumor centre. This sequence originates from a man aged 40-50 years with primary liver carcinoma and hepatitis B virus infection. The rearrangement links TRBV19 to TRBJ1-5; D is uncertain. CDR3 sequence reads: CASSPPGFNQPQHF. The CDR3, as DNA: TGTGCCAGTAGTCCCCCGGGATTCAATCAGCCCCAGCATTTT.